The sequence of this T cell receptor beta chain was determined in a study of OX40 agonist ivuxolimab in advanced cancers. The overall study: Patients were dosed intravenously with ivuxolimab at 0.01 to 10 mg/kg every 2 weeks. Patients were roughly 83% male with ages about 20 to 79, mean 60. Study findings and constraints: Within 6 weeks, CD4+ and CD8+ blood T cells expanded clonally at 0.1 to 3.0 mg/kg.

The CDR3 contains 19 residues. Samples of blood were obtained at baseline, on cycle 4 day 1, and on cycle 7 day 1. The table came from immunoSEQ multiplex PCR; TCRdb's copy has only in-frame clones and leaves some out. The table lists tens of thousands of clones, around 83% of them singletons. Points on this clone: What it recognizes is unknown.

This TCR was sampled from an adult with an advanced solid tumor such as melanoma, head and neck, liver or kidney cancer. The gene calls are TRBV12-2 and TRBJ2-7; the table gives TRBD1 as D, unverified against the DNA. TRBV12-2 is tagged as a pseudogene. Sequencing was performed on CD4+ or CD8+ T cells sorted from blood, taken in a trial of the OX40 agonist ivuxolimab. The CDR3 region has the DNA TGTGCAAGTCGCCCCCCGAACCGCCCCAGGACAGGGGCCCCCTACGAGCAGTACTTC. Protein sequence: CASRPPNRPRTGAPYEQYF.